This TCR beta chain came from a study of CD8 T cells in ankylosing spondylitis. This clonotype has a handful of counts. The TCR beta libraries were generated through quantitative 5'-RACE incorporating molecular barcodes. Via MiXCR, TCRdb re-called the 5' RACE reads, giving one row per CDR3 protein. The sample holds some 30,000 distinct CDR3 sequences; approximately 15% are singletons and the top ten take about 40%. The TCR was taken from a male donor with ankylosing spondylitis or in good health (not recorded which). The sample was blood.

The CDR3 loop reads CSGNSGSGTDTQYF. The CDR3 region has the DNA TGCAGCGGCAATAGCGGGTCCGGCACAGATACGCAGTATTTT. The rearrangement joins TRBV29-1 to TRBJ2-3; 7 bases line up with TRBD2. Germline CDR1 and CDR2: SQVTM and ANQGSEA. The CDR3 has 14 amino acids. V was clipped by 7 bases and J by 1 base; unmatched bases: 8.